Shown below are 15 T cell receptor beta chains from a single sample sequenced in a study of early stage breast cancer tumors. The method was immunoSEQ multiplex PCR; TCRdb's version includes in-frame clones alone and lacks a portion of them. The data show 40,000 to 60,000 clones, roughly 78% seen once. The sequencing sample was made of blood. Source of these receptors: a person aged 40 to 49 with breast cancer.

The chain links TRBV6-1 to TRBJ1-5, with D tentatively TRBD1 (6 bases). The V and J ends lost 4 bases and 7 bases respectively, with 14 bases between them. The CDR3 spans 14 residues. CDR1 is MNHNS, CDR2 SASEGT, per germline. The DNA of the CDR3 is TGTGCCAGCAGTGCGGACAGTCCCAAACAGCCCCAGCATTTT. It specifies CASSADSPKQPQHF.

The rearrangement uses TRBV30 and TRBJ1-6; D call uncertain. V was clipped by 5 bases and J by 13 bases, with 24 bases between them. The CDR3 loop spans 15 amino acids. Germline CDR1 GTSNPN, CDR2 SVGIG (reference sequence). This CDR3 is CAWGPGPGIRTPLHF. DNA for the CDR3: TGTGCCTGGGGCCCCGGGCCGGGGATCAGGACTCCCCTCCACTTT.

The V call is TRBV2, the J call TRBJ2-1; D is unclear. The CDR3 totals 11 residues. V lost 2 bases and J 4 bases, leaving 0 bases between the germline ends. Germline CDR1 is SNHLY and CDR2 is FYNNEI. The DNA for the CDR3 is TGTGCCAGCAGTGAATACAATGAGCAGTTCTTC. Protein: CASSEYNEQFF.

There are a few counts of this clone. The V and J genes are TRBV19 and TRBJ2-5; 14 nucleotides align to TRBD2. The trim removed 4 bases at V and 3 bases at J, leaving 1 base unmatched. The germline V gene has CDR1 LNHDA and CDR2 SQIVND (reference sequence). This CDR3 comprises 15 residues. The CDR3 reads CASSKGLAGEETQYF. Written as DNA, the CDR3 is TGTGCCAGTAGTAAGGGACTAGCGGGAGAAGAGACCCAGTACTTC.

This clone was seen a single time. The rearrangement joins TRBV18 to TRBJ1-5; no clear D. CDR1 and CDR2 (germline): KGHSH, LQKENI. V lost 3 bases and J lost 1, with 16 bases in between. The CDR3 is made up of 17 amino acids. The DNA for the CDR3 is TGTGCCAGCTCACCCCAACCCTGGAGCGGCAGCAATCAGCCCCAGCATTTT. Translated: CASSPQPWSGSNQPQHF.

Regarding this clone: In the same sample, other DNA sequences code for this CDR3. The rearrangement uses TRBV29-1 and TRBJ1-1; no definite D call. The CDR3 consists of 14 residues. Germline CDR1 SQVTM, CDR2 ANQGSEA. The ends were cut back, 5 bases at V and 5 bases at J, with 18 bases in the middle. CDR3 loop: CSVTLNRGTTEAFF. As DNA, the CDR3 is TGCAGCGTTACCCTAAACCGCGGAACGACTGAAGCTTTCTTT.

This clone showed up just a few times. The chain has TRBV6-1 and TRBJ1-2; TRBD1 matches 8 bases. The CDR3 is 13 residues long. V lost 9 bases, J lost 8 bases, and 11 bases stayed unmatched. Germline V gene sequence: CDR1 MNHNS, CDR2 SASEGT. In DNA, the CDR3 is TGTGCCAGAGGATCAGACAGGGGAGTAGGCTACACCTTC. Its protein product is CARGSDRGVGYTF.

The rearrangement uses TRBV19 and TRBJ2-2; D perhaps matches TRBD1 (6 bases). V was pared by 2 bases and J by 4 bases, with 11 bases between. The CDR3 is made up of 15 amino acids. Germline V CDR1 and CDR2: LNHDA, SQIVND (reference sequence). The CDR3 DNA is TGTGCCAGTAGTATATGGACAGTCGGCACCGGGGAGCTGTTTTTT. Protein: CASSIWTVGTGELFF.

The chain combines TRBV28 with TRBJ1-5, with 12 nucleotides matching TRBD1. The V and J ends lost 3 bases and 1 base, in that order; junction bases with no gene match: 10. Germline CDR1 reads MDHEN; CDR2 reads SYDVKM. The CDR3 is 19 residues long. This CDR3 is CASSFSGQGALDSNQPQHF. The DNA of the CDR3 is TGTGCCAGCAGTTTTTCGGGACAGGGGGCGTTGGACAGCAATCAGCCCCAGCATTTT.

Comment on this clone: This may be a read error, as it is one base from a much larger clone. The gene calls are TRBV6-4 and TRBJ2-3, with TRBD1 identical over 10 bases. Germline loops: CDR1 MRHNA, CDR2 SNTAGT. The junction had 0 bases not matched to a gene; V was cut back by 2 bases and J by 4 bases. CDR3 size: 14 residues. DNA for the CDR3: TGTGCCAGCAGTGACGGACAGGGGGCAGATACGCAGTATTTT. The encoded protein is CASSDGQGADTQYF.

A single count supports this clone. CDR3 protein: CAWTKGAANEKLFF. The CDR3, as DNA: TGTGCCTGGACCAAGGGGGCGGCTAATGAAAAACTGTTTTTT. The chain carries TRBV30 and TRBJ1-4; TRBD1 matches 7 bases. Germline values: CDR1 GTSNPN, CDR2 SVGIG (reference sequence). J lost 3 bases, V lost 4 bases, and 5 bases had no gene match. The CDR3 sequence is 14 residues long.

Only a few counts were recorded for this clone. The chain carries TRBV28 and TRBJ1-3, with no clear D. The CDR3 totals 14 residues. V shed 2 bases and J shed 11 bases, with 16 bases lying between them. Germline CDR1 MDHEN, CDR2 SYDVKM. The DNA of the CDR3 is TGTGCCAGCAGTTTAGAGGTACAGAGGTTTTCCATATATTTT. It encodes CASSLEVQRFSIYF. Full variable domain (outside the CDR3, taken from reference TRBV28 and TRBJ1-3): DVKVTQSSRYLVKRTGEKVFLECVQDMDHENMFWYRQDPGLGLRLIYFSYDVKMKEKGDIPEGYSVSREKKERFSLILESASTNQTSMYLCASSLEVQRFSIYFGEGSWLTVV.

This clone came up a few times. The J gene is TRBJ2-1, the V gene TRBV6-1, with a tentative D call TRBD1 (5 bases). V dropped 6 bases and J dropped 10 bases, with 13 bases sitting between them. CDR1 is MNHNS, CDR2 SASEGT, per germline. The CDR3 covers 12 residues. The CDR3 here is CASSAGNGEQFF. DNA for the CDR3: TGTGCCAGCAGCGCAGGGAATGGAGAGCAGTTCTTC.

This clone has just a few counts. This rearrangement joins TRBV7-9 to TRBJ1-5; no clear D gene. The CDR3 is 13 amino acids. Looked up from germline, CDR1 is SEHNR and CDR2 is FQNEAQ (reference sequence). Trimming cost V 2 bases and J 6 bases, with 8 bases left between them. This CDR3 reads CASSLLESQPQHF. CDR3 in DNA: TGTGCCAGCAGCTTACTCGAGAGTCAGCCCCAGCATTTT.

This clone was picked up a small number of times. The genes are TRBV7-9 and TRBJ1-3; no clear D. V lost 3 bases to trimming and J lost 7 bases, with 10 bases between them. In germline, CDR1 is SEHNR, CDR2 FQNEAQ (reference sequence). The CDR3 totals 13 residues. CDR3 sequence (DNA): TGTGCCAGCAGCTTTCCACCGGAGAACACCATATATTTT. This gives the protein CASSFPPENTIYF.